The 12 T cell receptor beta chains listed next were all sequenced from one sample in a study of T cell changes during pregnancy in multiple sclerosis. Repertoires were generated with immunoSEQ multiplex PCR, while TCRdb's copy carries only in-frame clones and drops some. Among about 47,000 clones listed, 85% to 95% were seen once. The sequencing used peripheral blood, collected after pregnancy. These receptors came from a female donor with multiple sclerosis, enrolled in a pregnancy study.

This chain uses TRBV6-1 with TRBJ2-2, with 9 positions matching TRBD2. The V gene's germline CDR1 is MNHNS and CDR2 SASEGT. The CDR3 sequence is 14 residues long. The J segment lost 3 bases and the V segment lost 5 bases, leaving 1 base of the junction unmatched. Here the CDR3 reads CASSLAGDTGELFF. CDR3 DNA sequence: TGTGCCAGCAGTTTAGCGGGGGACACCGGGGAGCTGTTTTTT.

This chain connects TRBV19 to TRBJ1-1; D call uncertain. CDR3 length: 13 residues. The V and J ends lost 10 bases and 1 base respectively, with 13 bases between them. Germline V gene data show CDR1 as LNHDA and CDR2 as SQIVND (reference sequence). The CDR3 coding sequence is TGTGCCACCCGGCGGGTCCCGAACACTGAAGCTTTCTTT. This translates into CATRRVPNTEAFF.

The chain links TRBV18 to TRBJ2-4; 9 bases align to TRBD2. Germline V lookup: CDR1 KGHSH, CDR2 LQKENI. Trimming removed 10 bases from V and 0 bases from J; junction bases left unmatched: 7. The CDR3 length is 15 residues. The CDR3 sequence is CATRSGGLAKNIQYF. CDR3 nucleotides: TGTGCCACACGGAGCGGGGGGCTAGCCAAAAACATTCAGTACTTC.

The rearrangement links TRBV4-3 to TRBJ1-6; 7 bases are shared with TRBD1. The V gene end was trimmed by 1 base and the J gene end by 9 bases; junction bases not matched to a gene: 6. Germline CDR1 and CDR2: LGHNA and YSLEER. There are 15 residues in the CDR3. The chain's CDR3 is CASSQGRGRGSPLHF. DNA for the CDR3: TGCGCCAGCAGCCAAGGAAGGGGGCGCGGTTCACCCCTCCACTTT.

The DNA for the CDR3 is TGTGCCAGCAGCTGGGGACTAGCGGGGAGTGAGCAGTTCTTC. Encoded protein: CASSWGLAGSEQFF. This sequence joins TRBV7-3 and TRBJ2-1, with 13 bases lining up with TRBD2. The CDR3 totals 14 residues. In germline, CDR1 is SGHTA, CDR2 FQGTGA. The junction had 3 bases not matched to a gene; V was cut back by 4 bases and J by 9 bases.

The CDR3 is CASSATGEATEAFF. The CDR3 nucleotides are TGTGCCAGCAGTGCGACAGGGGAGGCCACTGAAGCTTTCTTT. V is TRBV6-4 and J is TRBJ1-1; 8 bases map to TRBD1. V lost 4 bases and J lost 4; bases outside the gene matches: 5. Germline V gene data show CDR1 as MRHNA and CDR2 as SNTAGT. This CDR3 is 14 amino acids long.

Concerning this clone: Sequence at one end of the junction differs from germline and may be a read error. V is TRBV30 and J is TRBJ2-1, with 12 bases identical to TRBD2. Germline values: CDR1 GTSNPN, CDR2 SVGIG (reference sequence). This CDR3 has 14 residues. The CDR3 spells CTWGTSGGLNEQFF. The CDR3 DNA reads as TGTACCTGGGGCACTAGCGGGGGGCTCAATGAGCAGTTCTTC.

This CDR3 is CASIREGASTEAFF. DNA for the CDR3: TGTGCCAGCATCCGGGAGGGTGCGAGCACTGAAGCTTTCTTT. The chain employs TRBV6-6 and TRBJ1-1; no definite D call. Germline V CDR1 and CDR2: MNHNY, SVGAGI (reference sequence). This CDR3 region has 14 residues. V shed 7 bases and J shed 4 bases, with 16 bases lying between them.

V is TRBV5-1 and J is TRBJ2-2, with TRBD2 identical over 7 bases. The CDR3 runs 15 residues. Trimming at V came to 3 bases and at J to 1 base, leaving 3 bases not matched to a gene. Germline loops: CDR1 SGHRS, CDR2 YFSETQ. CDR3 region: CASSSGGGNTGELFF. The CDR3 DNA reads TGCGCCAGCAGCTCTGGGGGGGGGAACACCGGGGAGCTGTTTTTT.

The rearrangement links TRBV9 to TRBJ2-3; 9 nucleotides line up with TRBD1. Germline-derived CDR1 and CDR2 are SGDLS and YYNGEE. With V trimmed by 4 bases and J by 1 base, 19 bases remained unmatched. This CDR3 is 20 amino acids long. The CDR3 coding sequence is TGTGCCAGCAGCTCCGTACAGGGGGCTCCACTCCTCAGCGGCACAGATACGCAGTATTTT. This encodes CASSSVQGAPLLSGTDTQYF.

V and J are TRBV29-1 and TRBJ1-2; D call uncertain. The CDR3 runs 15 residues. Germline loops: CDR1 SQVTM, CDR2 ANQGSEA. V lost 2 bases, J lost 6 bases, and 19 bases lay in between. In DNA, the CDR3 is TGCAGCGTTGAATTAGTCACGGGAACTTTCGATGGCTACACCTTC. This sequence encodes CSVELVTGTFDGYTF.

The rearrangement joins TRBV7-2 to TRBJ2-3, with 12 bases aligning to TRBD2. Germline V gives CDR1 SGHTA, CDR2 FQGNSA. The CDR3 extends over 16 amino acids. The junction had 4 bases not matched to a gene; V was cut back by 4 bases and J by 2 bases. The CDR3 here is CASSSRTSGATDTQYF. CDR3 DNA: TGTGCCAGCAGCTCTAGGACTAGCGGGGCCACAGATACGCAGTATTTT.